This T cell receptor (beta chain) was sequenced in a study of cytomegalovirus exposure and HLA in healthy donors. Notes on the study in general: TCR beta chains numbering 164 were designated cytomegalovirus-associated.

As regards this clone: Its antigen is undetermined.

Primers for the PCR totalled 60 Vbeta and 13 Jbeta. The method was immunoSEQ multiplex PCR; TCRdb's version includes in-frame clones alone and lacks a portion of them. In the table there are under 200,000 clones, around two thirds of which are singletons. The V end lost 7 bases, the J end lost 5 bases, and 14 bases lay between the germline ends. This CDR3 contains 13 residues. CDR1 SGHVS and CDR2 FNYEAQ come from the germline V gene. Sequenced sample: PBMCs. This TCR derives from a middle-aged man in good health and CMV-seronegative. This chain uses TRBV7-6 with TRBJ1-1; tentative D call: TRBD1 (6 bases). The CDR3 DNA is TGTGCCAGCAACGCAGGGGTAGGGACTGAAGCTTTCTTT. Amino acid sequence: CASNAGVGTEAFF.